The 9 T cell receptor beta chains given below trace back to one sample, sequenced in a study of molecular identifiers for immune sequencing clone quantification. A single record per CDR3 protein comes from TCRdb applying MiXCR to the PCR reads. The sample holds some 320,000 distinct CDR3 sequences, 24% seen once. Sequencing used naive CD8+ T cells from blood, with Jurkat cell RNA spiked in. Subset noted: FACS-sorted CD8+CD4-CCR7+CD45RA+ naive T cells. Receptors were obtained from a human donor in good health. Some libraries in this study had Jurkat cell RNA spiked in.

The rearrangement uses TRBV20-1 and TRBJ2-2; 9 bases match TRBD1. The V and J ends lost 3 bases and 3 bases, in that order; junction bases with no gene match: 2. Germline CDR1 is DFQATT and CDR2 is SNEGSKA (reference sequence). This CDR3 is built from 14 residues. The CDR3 nucleotides are TGCAGTGCTAGGGACAGGGGATACACCGGGGAGCTGTTTTTT. The encoded protein is CSARDRGYTGELFF.

This clonotype was detected a few times. The chain's CDR3 is CASRLSLSETQYF. As DNA, the CDR3 is TGTGCCAGCAGGCTATCACTTTCGGAGACCCAGTACTTC. The J gene is TRBJ2-5, the V gene TRBV11-2; no clear D gene. Germline CDR1 and CDR2: SGHAT and FQNNGV. This CDR3 comprises 13 residues. Trimming shortened V by 6 bases and J by 5 bases, and 13 bases separated the two germline ends.

The sample holds a few counts of this clonotype. A read error may account for a junction end that differs from germline. CDR3 in DNA: TGTGCCAGCACCCTATGGGACAGCCCAAAGGACTTC. Protein product: CASTLWDSPKDF. The chain links TRBV12-3 or TRBV12-4 to TRBJ2-7; 7 positions match TRBD1. The CDR3 covers 12 residues.

This clonotype was seen once. Mismatch with germline at one junction end may stem from a read error. The chain couples TRBV7-2 to TRBJ2-1, with D unresolved. This CDR3 region has 14 residues. Germline V gene lookup returns CDR1 SGHTA and CDR2 FQGNSA. CDR3 sequence: CDSSPEGRFNEQFF. CDR3 coding DNA: TGTGACAGCAGCCCCGAAGGGCGGTTCAATGAGCAGTTCTTC.

The chain couples TRBV30 to TRBJ2-7; maybe TRBD1 (5 bases). Germline-derived CDR1 and CDR2 are GTSNPN and SVGIG (reference sequence). Trimming left V 5 bases short and J 0 bases short, with 11 bases between. This CDR3 has 13 amino acids. As DNA, the CDR3 is TGTGCCTGGCCAGGAGACAGCTCCTACGAGCAGTACTTC. The encoded protein is CAWPGDSSYEQYF.

This clonotype was seen ten or more times. The chain links TRBV3-1 to TRBJ1-1; D gene uncertain. Looked up from germline, CDR1 is LGHDT and CDR2 is YNNKEL (reference sequence). V lost 0 bases, J lost 7 bases, and 6 bases lay in between. The CDR3 sequence is 12 residues long. In nucleotides, the CDR3 is TGTGCCAGCAGCCAAGATCAGGTTGAAGCTTTCTTT. It specifies CASSQDQVEAFF.

This clonotype was recorded many times. CDR3 in DNA: TGTGCCAGCAGCTTAGCCTGGCTAGCGGGAGCTGGAGAGCAGTACTTC. Its protein product is CASSLAWLAGAGEQYF. The chain couples TRBV7-9 to TRBJ2-7, with 10 bases identical to TRBD2. From germline, CDR1 is SEHNR and CDR2 FQNEAQ (reference sequence). CDR3 length: 16 amino acids. Germline trimming cut 0 bases from V and 7 bases from J; bases unmatched to any gene: 9.

This clonotype was detected only a few times. This chain uses TRBV28 with TRBJ2-1, with 7 bases aligning to TRBD2. Germline values: CDR1 MDHEN, CDR2 SYDVKM. With V trimmed by 4 bases and J by 7 bases, 13 bases remained unmatched. The CDR3 extends over 16 amino acids. For the CDR3, the DNA is TGTGCCAGCAGTTCCGCGGGCGGGAGTTTCCCAAATGAGCAGTTCTTC. This gives the protein CASSSAGGSFPNEQFF.

In the case of this clonotype: A much bigger clone sits one base away, suggesting this may be a read error. The chain combines TRBV19 with TRBJ2-7; 7 bases are a match to TRBD1. The CDR3 length is 14 residues. Germline CDR1 is LNHDA and CDR2 is SQIVND (reference sequence). CDR3 in DNA: TGTGCCAGTGGTATTGGGGGACAGAACTACGAGCAGTACTTC. It is translated as CASGIGGQNYEQYF.